The 14 T cell receptor beta chains reported below all come from one sample, sequenced in a study of CD8 T cells in ankylosing spondylitis. TCRdb recomputed calls from the 5' RACE reads with MiXCR, one row per CDR3 protein. The sample holds around 130,000 distinct CDR3 sequences; about an eighth are singletons and the top ten take 2.5% to 3%. The sequencing sample was made of blood, either unsorted or a sorted T cell fraction (not recorded which). Source of these receptors: a female donor with ankylosing spondylitis or in good health (not recorded which).

At least ten counts were recorded for this clonotype. This chain joins TRBV7-3 and TRBJ2-5, with TRBD2 as a possible D gene (6 bases). V was clipped by 0 bases and J by 2 bases, with 10 bases between them. The CDR3 is 15 residues long. Germline V gives CDR1 SGHTA, CDR2 FQGTGA. The CDR3 DNA follows: TGTGCCAGCAGCTTAACGGGGCGGGGACAAGAGACCCAGTACTTC. Translating it yields CASSLTGRGQETQYF. Complete variable domain (other parts from reference TRBV7-3 and TRBJ2-5): GAGVSQTPSNKVTEKGKYVELRCDPISGHTALYWYRQSLGQGPEFLIYFQGTGAADDSGLPNDRFFAVRPEGSVSTLKIQRTERGDSAVYLCASSLTGRGQETQYFGPGTRLLVL.

Ten or more counts support this clonotype. The J gene is TRBJ1-5, the V gene TRBV4-2; TRBD1 matches at 11 bases. Germline CDR1 and CDR2: LGHNA and YNFKEQ. The junction had 5 bases not matched to a gene; V was cut back by 4 bases and J by 6 bases. CDR3 length: 15 amino acids. This CDR3 reads CASSRGTGGSQPQHF. CDR3 in DNA: TGTGCCAGCAGCCGTGGGACAGGGGGTTCTCAGCCCCAGCATTTT.

As concerns this clonotype: This may be a read error, as it is one base from a much larger clone. The chain carries TRBV9 and TRBJ2-2; a possible D gene is TRBD2 (5 bases). Germline V gene lookup returns CDR1 SGDLS and CDR2 YYNGEE. The CDR3 sequence is 14 residues long. Here the CDR3 reads CASERNTNTGELVF. The CDR3 DNA reads TGTGCCAGCGAACGAAACACCAACACCGGGGAGCTGGTTTTT.

The chain is built from TRBV14 and TRBJ2-2; 13 bases are shared with TRBD2. The CDR3 is made up of 17 amino acids. The V gene end was trimmed by 3 bases and the J gene end by 1 base; junction bases not matched to a gene: 2. In germline, CDR1 is SGHDN, CDR2 FVKESK. This CDR3 is CASSHRTSGGNTGELFF. CDR3 DNA: TGTGCCAGCAGCCATCGGACTAGCGGGGGGAACACCGGGGAGCTGTTTTTT. The variable domain in full, with the rest retrieved from reference TRBV14 and TRBJ2-2, is EAGVTQFPSHSVIEKGQTVTLRCDPISGHDNLYWYRRVMGKEIKFLLHFVKESKQDESGMPNNRFLAERTGGTYSTLKVQPAELEDSGVYFCASSHRTSGGNTGELFFGEGSRLTVL.

This chain joins TRBV20-1 and TRBJ2-1; D uncertain. Germline loops: CDR1 DFQATT, CDR2 SNEGSKA (reference sequence). V lost 6 bases and J 9 bases, leaving 9 bases between the germline ends. This CDR3 comprises 10 residues. This chain's CDR3 is CSAAATEQFF. The CDR3 bases are TGCAGTGCCGCAGCGACTGAGCAGTTCTTC.

This clonotype was observed many times. The genes are TRBV12-3 or TRBV12-4 and TRBJ1-3; no definite D call. The V end was cut by 1 base, the J end by 0 bases, with 7 bases between. The CDR3 loop spans 15 amino acids. The CDR3 DNA reads as TGTGCCAGCAGTTTAGATTCCCTCTCTGGAAACACCATATATTTT. Translation gives CASSLDSLSGNTIYF.

This clonotype has at least ten counts. The chain recombines TRBV5-6 with TRBJ1-2, with D possibly TRBD1 on 6 matching bases. CDR1 and CDR2 from the germline V gene are SGHDT and YYEEEE. The V end lost 2 bases, the J end lost 1 base, and 21 bases lay between the germline ends. The CDR3 has 18 amino acids. CDR3 residues: CASSFSASGARNNYGYTF. In DNA, the CDR3 is TGTGCCAGCAGCTTTTCAGCATCAGGGGCGCGGAATAACTATGGCTACACCTTC. The entire variable domain, with the rest obtained from reference TRBV5-6 and TRBJ1-2, is as follows: DAGVTQSPTHLIKTRGQQVTLRCSPKSGHDTVSWYQQALGQGPQFIFQYYEEEERQRGNFPDRFSGHQFPNYSSELNVNALLLGDSALYLCASSFSASGARNNYGYTFGSGTRLTVV.

Concerning this clonotype itself: One end of the junction fails to match germline, which may point to a read error. This chain uses TRBV11-3 with TRBJ1-4; D may be TRBD1 (6 bases). The CDR3 has 17 amino acids. CDR1 SGHNT and CDR2 YENEEA come from the germline V gene. CDR3 in DNA: TGTGCCAGCAGCTTATCGTCCGCGAGGGGGACTAATGAAAAACTGCTTTTT. Translated, it gives CASSLSSARGTNEKLLF.

Points on this clonotype: The germline gene is not matched at one end of the junction; a read error may be the cause. This chain uses TRBV18 with TRBJ2-7; possible D gene TRBD2, 5 bases. The CDR3 sequence is 12 residues long. The germline V gene encodes CDR1 KGHSH and CDR2 LQKENI. The CDR3 nucleotides read TGTGCCAGCTCACCACCGTCGGGAAACCGGGACTTC. The encoded protein is CASSPPSGNRDF.

This clonotype was seen ten or more times. The junction departs from the called germline gene at one end, perhaps through a read error. The chain employs TRBV7-7 and TRBJ2-2; D is undetermined. The CDR3 contains 14 residues. Germline lookup yields CDR1 SSHAT and CDR2 FNYEAQ (reference sequence). CDR3 loop: CASSLAVGVGELFF. CDR3 nucleotides: TGTGCTAGCAGCTTAGCAGTCGGAGTCGGGGAGCTGTTTTTT.

The sample holds many counts of this clonotype. The V gene is TRBV5-1, the J gene TRBJ2-5; D remains ambiguous. The V end was cut by 0 bases, the J end by 0 bases, with 12 bases between. Germline CDR1 reads SGHRS; CDR2 reads YFSETQ. This CDR3 is 16 amino acids long. The CDR3 nucleotides are TGCGCCAGCAGCTTGGCGAGGCGAAGGGACCAAGAGACCCAGTACTTC. Translation gives CASSLARRRDQETQYF.

This clonotype was observed at least ten times. The J gene is TRBJ2-3, the V gene TRBV6-1; perhaps TRBD2 as D (5 bases). Germline V lookup: CDR1 MNHNS, CDR2 SASEGT. V shed 8 bases and J shed 7 bases, with 16 bases lying between them. The CDR3 is made up of 13 amino acids. CDR3 coding DNA: TGTGCCAGCGACCGACATAGCGCTTATACGCAGTATTTT. This translates into CASDRHSAYTQYF.

The chain joins TRBV20-1 to TRBJ1-5; 7 nucleotides line up with TRBD1. J was trimmed by 2 bases and V by 6 bases; bases with no gene match: 4. The CDR3 is made up of 13 amino acids. The germline CDR1 and CDR2 sequences are DFQATT and SNEGSKA (reference sequence). As DNA, the CDR3 is TGCAGTGCCCCCGGACAGGGCAATCAGCCCCAGCATTTT. It codes for CSAPGQGNQPQHF.

V is TRBV24-1 and J is TRBJ1-5; D is possibly TRBD1 (5 bases). Germline CDR1 KGHDR, CDR2 SFDVKD. V lost 5 bases to trimming and J lost 2 bases, with 12 bases between them. The CDR3 covers 15 residues. The CDR3 nucleotides read TGTGCCACCAGTGCCCACGGGGGTGGCAATCAGCCCCAGCATTTT. Its translation: CATSAHGGGNQPQHF.